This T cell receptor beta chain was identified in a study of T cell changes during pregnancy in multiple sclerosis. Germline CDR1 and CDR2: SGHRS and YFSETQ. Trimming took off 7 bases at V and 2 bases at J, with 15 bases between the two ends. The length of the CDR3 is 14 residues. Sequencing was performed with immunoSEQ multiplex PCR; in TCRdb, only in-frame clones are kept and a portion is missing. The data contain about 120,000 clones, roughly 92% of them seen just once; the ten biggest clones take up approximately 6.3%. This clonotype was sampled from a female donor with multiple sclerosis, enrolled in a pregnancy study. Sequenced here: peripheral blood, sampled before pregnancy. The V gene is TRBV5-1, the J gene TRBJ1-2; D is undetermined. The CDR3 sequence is CASSSDGINYGYTF. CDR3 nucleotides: TGCGCCAGCTCTTCGGACGGGATCAACTATGGCTACACCTTC.